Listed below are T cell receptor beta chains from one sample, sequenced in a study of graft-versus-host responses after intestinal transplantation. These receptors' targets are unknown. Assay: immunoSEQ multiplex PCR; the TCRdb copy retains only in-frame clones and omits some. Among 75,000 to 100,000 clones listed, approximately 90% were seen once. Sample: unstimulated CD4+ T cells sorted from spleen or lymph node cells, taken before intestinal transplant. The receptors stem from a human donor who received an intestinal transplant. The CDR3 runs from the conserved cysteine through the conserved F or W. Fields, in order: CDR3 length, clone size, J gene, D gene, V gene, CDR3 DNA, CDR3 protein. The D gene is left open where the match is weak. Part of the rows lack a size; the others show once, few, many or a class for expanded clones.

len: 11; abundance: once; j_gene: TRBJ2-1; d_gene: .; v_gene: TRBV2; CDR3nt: TGTGCCATCGATCGGGGGAATGAGCAGTTCTTC; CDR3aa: CAIDRGNEQFF
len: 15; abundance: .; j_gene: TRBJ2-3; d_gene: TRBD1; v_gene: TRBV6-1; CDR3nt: TGTGCCAGCAGCCGTGACAGGGTTCCCACAGATACGCAGTATTTT; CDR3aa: CASSRDRVPTDTQYF
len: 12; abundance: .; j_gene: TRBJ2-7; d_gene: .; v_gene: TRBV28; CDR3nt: TGTGCCAGCAGTACAGGGACCTACGAGCAGTACTTC; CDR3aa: CASSTGTYEQYF
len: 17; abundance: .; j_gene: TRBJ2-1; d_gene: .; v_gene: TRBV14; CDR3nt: TGTGCCAGCAGCCAAGGGAGGTCCAGTCTGGAATACAATGAGCAGTTCTTC; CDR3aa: CASSQGRSSLEYNEQFF
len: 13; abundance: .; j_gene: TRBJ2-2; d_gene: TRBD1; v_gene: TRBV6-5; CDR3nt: TGTGCCACCTCTCGGGACAGGGAGGAGGAGCTGTTTTTT; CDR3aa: CATSRDREEELFF
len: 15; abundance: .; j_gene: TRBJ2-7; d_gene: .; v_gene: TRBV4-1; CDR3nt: TGCGCCAGCAGCTGGGAACGGGGGGCGCCCTACGAGCAGTACTTC; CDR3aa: CASSWERGAPYEQYF
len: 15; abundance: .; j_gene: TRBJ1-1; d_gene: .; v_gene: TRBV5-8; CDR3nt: TGTGCCAGCAGCTTGACAGGGAAGTGGAGCACTGAAGCTTTCTTT; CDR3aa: CASSLTGKWSTEAFF
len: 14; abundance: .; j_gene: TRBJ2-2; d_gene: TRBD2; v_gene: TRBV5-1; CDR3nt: TGCGCCAGCATTTTGTCTAGCGGGACCGGGGAGCTGTTTTTT; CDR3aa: CASILSSGTGELFF
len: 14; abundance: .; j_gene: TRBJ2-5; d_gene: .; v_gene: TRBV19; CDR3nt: TGTGCCAGTAGTCCCCTTACTAGCACAGAGACCCAGTACTTC; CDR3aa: CASSPLTSTETQYF
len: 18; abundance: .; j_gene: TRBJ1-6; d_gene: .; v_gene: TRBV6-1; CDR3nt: TGTGCCAGCAGTGACCGGAGACTCGGGACTTACTATAATTCACCCCTCCACTTT; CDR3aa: CASSDRRLGTYYNSPLHF
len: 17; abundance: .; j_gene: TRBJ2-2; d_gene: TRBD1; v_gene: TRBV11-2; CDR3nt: TGTGCCAGCAGTTTCCGGGACAGGGGGACGAACACCGGGGAGCTGTTTTTT; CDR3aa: CASSFRDRGTNTGELFF
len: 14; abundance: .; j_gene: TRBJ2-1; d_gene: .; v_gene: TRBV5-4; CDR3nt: TGTGCCAGCAGGATGGACTATACCTACAATGAGCAGTTCTTC; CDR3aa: CASRMDYTYNEQFF
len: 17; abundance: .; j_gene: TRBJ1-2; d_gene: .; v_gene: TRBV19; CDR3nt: TGTGCCAGTAGTATATTAACGAAGACCGGGACACAGTTTGGCTACACCTTC; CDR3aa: CASSILTKTGTQFGYTF
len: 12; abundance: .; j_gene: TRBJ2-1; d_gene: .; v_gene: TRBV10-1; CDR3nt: TGCGCCAGCGGAGAGAACTACAATGAGCAGTTCTTC; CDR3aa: CASGENYNEQFF
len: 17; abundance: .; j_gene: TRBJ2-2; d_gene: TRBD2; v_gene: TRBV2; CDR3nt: TGTGCCAGCTTATTTGATTATGTGGGAGGGGCCACCGGGGAGCTGTTTTTT; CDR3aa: CASLFDYVGGATGELFF
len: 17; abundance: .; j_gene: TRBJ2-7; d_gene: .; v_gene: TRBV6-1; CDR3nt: TGTGCCAGCAGTGAAGCGCAATTTTTCAGCGCTAGAGGCGAGCAGTACTTC; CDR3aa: CASSEAQFFSARGEQYF
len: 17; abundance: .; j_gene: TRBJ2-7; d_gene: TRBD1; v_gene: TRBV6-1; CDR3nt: TGTGCCAGCAGTGAAACGGACAGGCGTCCCCCATTCTACGAGCAGTACTTC; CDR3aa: CASSETDRRPPFYEQYF
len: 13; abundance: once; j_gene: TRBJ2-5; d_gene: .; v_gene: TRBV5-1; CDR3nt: TGCGCCAGCAGTTCAAACGGGCAAGAGACCCAGTACTTC; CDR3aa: CASSSNGQETQYF
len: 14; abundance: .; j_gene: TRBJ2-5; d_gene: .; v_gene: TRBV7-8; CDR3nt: TGTGCCAGCACCAAAGCGGGTGTCCGGGAGACCCAGTACTTC; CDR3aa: CASTKAGVRETQYF
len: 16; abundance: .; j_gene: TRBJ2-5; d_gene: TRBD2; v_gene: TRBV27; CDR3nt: TGTGCCAGCAGTTTAGGACTAGCGGGGGGTCAAGAGACCCAGTACTTC; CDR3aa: CASSLGLAGGQETQYF
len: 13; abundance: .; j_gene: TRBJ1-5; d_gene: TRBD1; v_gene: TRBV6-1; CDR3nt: TGTGCCAGCAACGGACAGGAGTATCAGCCCCAGCATTTT; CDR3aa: CASNGQEYQPQHF
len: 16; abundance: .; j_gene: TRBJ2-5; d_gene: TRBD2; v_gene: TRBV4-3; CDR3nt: TGCGCCAGCAGCCAAGATTTCCGACTAGCTGGGGAGACCCAGTACTTC; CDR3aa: CASSQDFRLAGETQYF
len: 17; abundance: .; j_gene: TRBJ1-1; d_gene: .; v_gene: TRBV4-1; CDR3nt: TGCGCCAGCAGCCCAACCCAAGGGAACAGGGCCCACACTGAAGCTTTCTTT; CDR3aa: CASSPTQGNRAHTEAFF
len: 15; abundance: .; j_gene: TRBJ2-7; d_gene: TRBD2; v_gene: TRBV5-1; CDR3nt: TGCGCCAGCAGCTCCAGACTAGCGGGCCCCTACGAGCAGTACTTC; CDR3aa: CASSSRLAGPYEQYF
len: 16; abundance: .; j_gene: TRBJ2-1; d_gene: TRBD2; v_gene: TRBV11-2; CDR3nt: TGTGCCAGCAGCTGGGATAGCGGGAGGGCGCGTAATGAGCAGTTCTTC; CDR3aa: CASSWDSGRARNEQFF
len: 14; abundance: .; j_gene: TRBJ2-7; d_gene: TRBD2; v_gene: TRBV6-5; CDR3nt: TGTGCCAGCAGTTCAGCGGGGGGCCCCTACGAGCAGTACTTC; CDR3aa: CASSSAGGPYEQYF
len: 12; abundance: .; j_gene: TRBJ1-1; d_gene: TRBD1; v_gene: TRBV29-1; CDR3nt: TGCAGCGCCCTGACGCCGACAGGGAGCGCTTTCTTT; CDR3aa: CSALTPTGSAFF
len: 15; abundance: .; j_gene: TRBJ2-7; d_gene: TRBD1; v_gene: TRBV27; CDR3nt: TGTGCCAGCAGTTCCAAGACAGGGCTCTCCTACGAGCAGTACTTC; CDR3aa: CASSSKTGLSYEQYF
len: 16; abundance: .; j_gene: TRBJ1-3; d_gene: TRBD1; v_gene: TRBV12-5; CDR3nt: TGTGCTAGTGGTAATTCAGGGGGCAGCTGGGGAAACACCATATATTTT; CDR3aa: CASGNSGGSWGNTIYF
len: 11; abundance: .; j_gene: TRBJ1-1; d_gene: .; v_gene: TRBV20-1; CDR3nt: TGCAGTGCTAGAACACCAGTTGAAGCTTTCTTT; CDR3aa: CSARTPVEAFF
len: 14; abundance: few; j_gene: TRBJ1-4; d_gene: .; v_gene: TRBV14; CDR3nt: TGTGCCAGCAGCCAAGATGAGGTTAATGAAAAACTGTTTTTT; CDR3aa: CASSQDEVNEKLFF
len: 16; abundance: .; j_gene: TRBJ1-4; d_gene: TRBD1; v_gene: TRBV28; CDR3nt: TGTGCCAGCAGGTCAAGGGGGACAGGGGCAGGCCAAAAACTGTTTTTT; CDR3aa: CASRSRGTGAGQKLFF
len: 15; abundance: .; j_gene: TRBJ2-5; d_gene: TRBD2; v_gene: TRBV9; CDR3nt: TGTGCCAGCAGCGTAGCTGGGTCGGCGGGGGGGACCCAGTACTTC; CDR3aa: CASSVAGSAGGTQYF
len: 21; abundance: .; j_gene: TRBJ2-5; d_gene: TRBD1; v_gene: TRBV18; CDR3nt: TGTGCCAGCTCACCACTTCCCACGTTACCCCGGAGACAGGGGGCTTGGGAGACCCAGTACTTC; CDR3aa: CASSPLPTLPRRQGAWETQYF
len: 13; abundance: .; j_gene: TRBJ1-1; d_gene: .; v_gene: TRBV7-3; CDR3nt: TGTGCCAGCAGCTTAATTTCGGGGGGTGAAGCTTTCTTT; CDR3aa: CASSLISGGEAFF
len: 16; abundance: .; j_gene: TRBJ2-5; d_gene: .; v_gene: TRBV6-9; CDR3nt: TGTGCCAGCAATTTAGGGGGAGGGACCAGGGTGGAGACCCAGTACTTC; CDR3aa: CASNLGGGTRVETQYF
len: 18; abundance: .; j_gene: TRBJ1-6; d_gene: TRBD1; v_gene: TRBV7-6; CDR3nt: TGTGCCAGCAGCTTGTCGCGGTACAGGGGGCTTTCGAATTCACCCCTCCACTTT; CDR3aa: CASSLSRYRGLSNSPLHF
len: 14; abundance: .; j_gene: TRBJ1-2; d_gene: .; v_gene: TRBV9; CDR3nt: TGTGCCAGCAGCGCCCGTAATCCCCTAGGTGGCTACACCTTC; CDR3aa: CASSARNPLGGYTF
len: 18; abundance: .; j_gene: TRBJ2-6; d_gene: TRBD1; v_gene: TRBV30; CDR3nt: TGTGCCTGGAGTGTCCAGGACAGGGGCCTTCCTGGGGCCAACGTCCTGACTTTC; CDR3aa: CAWSVQDRGLPGANVLTF
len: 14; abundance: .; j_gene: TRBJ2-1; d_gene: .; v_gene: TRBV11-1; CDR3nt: TGTGCCAGCTCCGGGACTTTCCCCTACAATGAGCAGTTCTTC; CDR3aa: CASSGTFPYNEQFF
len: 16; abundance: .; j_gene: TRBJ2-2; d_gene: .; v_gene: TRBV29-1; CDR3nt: TGCAGCGTTGTTGATCGGGTGTTGTCGAGCACCGGGGAGCTGTTTTTT; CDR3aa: CSVVDRVLSSTGELFF
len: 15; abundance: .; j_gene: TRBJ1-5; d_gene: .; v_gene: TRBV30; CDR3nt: TGTGCCTGGAGTGGCCTAGGATCTACGAGTCAGCCCCAGCATTTT; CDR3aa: CAWSGLGSTSQPQHF
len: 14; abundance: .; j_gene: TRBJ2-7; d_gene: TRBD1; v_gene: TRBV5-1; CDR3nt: TGCGCCAGCAGCTTGCAACAGGGGGTATGGGAGCAGTACTTC; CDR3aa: CASSLQQGVWEQYF
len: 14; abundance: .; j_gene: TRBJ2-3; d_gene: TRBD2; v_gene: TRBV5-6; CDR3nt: TGTGCCAGCAGCTTGGGACTAGCGGGGGTGTCGCAGTATTTT; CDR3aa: CASSLGLAGVSQYF
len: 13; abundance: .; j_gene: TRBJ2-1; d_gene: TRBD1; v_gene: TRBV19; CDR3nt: TGTGCCAGCAGACAGGGCGCCTACAATGAGCAGTTCTTC; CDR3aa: CASRQGAYNEQFF
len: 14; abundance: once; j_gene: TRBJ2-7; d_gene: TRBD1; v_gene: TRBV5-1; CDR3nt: TGCGCCAGCAGCTTTTTGGACAGGGGGTACGAGCAGTACTTC; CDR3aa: CASSFLDRGYEQYF
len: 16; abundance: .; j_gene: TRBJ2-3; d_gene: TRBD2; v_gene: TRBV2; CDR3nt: TGTGCCAGCAGTGTGAGAACTAGCGGGAGTACAGATACGCAGTATTTT; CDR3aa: CASSVRTSGSTDTQYF
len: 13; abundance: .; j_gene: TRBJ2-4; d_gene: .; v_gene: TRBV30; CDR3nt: TGTGCCTGGAGCAAGGGACTTCCAAACATTCAGTACTTC; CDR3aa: CAWSKGLPNIQYF
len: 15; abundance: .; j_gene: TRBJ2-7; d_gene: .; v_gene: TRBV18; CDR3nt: TGTGCCAGCTCATCTTACGACAATCCCTCCTACGAGCAGTACTTC; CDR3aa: CASSSYDNPSYEQYF
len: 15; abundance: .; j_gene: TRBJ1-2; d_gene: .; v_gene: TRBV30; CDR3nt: TGTGCCTGGGACCAATCCCCAGGCGCTAACTATGGCTACACCTTC; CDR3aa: CAWDQSPGANYGYTF
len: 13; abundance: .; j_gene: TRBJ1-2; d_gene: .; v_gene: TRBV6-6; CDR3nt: TGTGCCAGCAGCCCTCAGATTCACTATGGCTACACCTTC; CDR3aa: CASSPQIHYGYTF
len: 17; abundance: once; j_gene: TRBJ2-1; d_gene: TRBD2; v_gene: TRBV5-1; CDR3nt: TGCGCCAGCAGCCAGGGACTAGCGGGAGATGGTTACAATGAGCAGTTCTTC; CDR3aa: CASSQGLAGDGYNEQFF
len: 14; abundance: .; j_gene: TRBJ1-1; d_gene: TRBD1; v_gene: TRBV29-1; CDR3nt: TGCAGCGTGACAGGGACGAATACGAACACTGAAGCTTTCTTT; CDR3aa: CSVTGTNTNTEAFF
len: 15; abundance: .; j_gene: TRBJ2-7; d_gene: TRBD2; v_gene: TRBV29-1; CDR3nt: TGCAGCGCCGTGACACTAGCGGGAGGACCCTACGAGCAGTACTTC; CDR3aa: CSAVTLAGGPYEQYF